These T cell receptor beta chains were read from a single sample in a study of regulatory T cells in long-lasting Graves disease. TCRdb fed the multiplex PCR reads into MiXCR, producing one record per CDR3 protein. The sample has some 400,000 distinct CDR3 sequences; under 15% are singletons. Separately, the same data were catalogued under a study of T cells in Graves' hyperthyroidism and ophthalmopathy.

The sequencing used peripheral blood mononuclear cells (PBMCs), collected at new diagnosis, from a patient treated with antithyroid drugs. The receptors were gathered from a woman between 25 and 40 years old with Graves disease. The CDR3 runs from the conserved cysteine through the conserved F or W. The D gene is left open where the match is weak. Some rows have no size entry. The others give once, few or many, or a class for an expanded clone.

>TRBV7-3|.|few|TRBJ1-2
TGTGCCAGCAGCGCGATGCGGGTGGAAGGCTACACCTTC
CASSAMRVEGYTF
>TRBV6-1|TRBD1|.|TRBJ1-5
TGTGCCAGCAGGGGACAGGTTCTAAATCAGCCCCAGCATTTT
CASRGQVLNQPQHF
>TRBV12-3/TRBV12-4|TRBD1|many|TRBJ1-1
TGTGCCAGCAGTCCACCGACAGGGATGAACACTGAAGCTTTCTTT
CASSPPTGMNTEAFF
>TRBV28|.|many|TRBJ2-7
TGTGCCAGCACCCTGAACAGGGCCCCCTACGAGCAGTACTTC
CASTLNRAPYEQYF
>TRBV12-3/TRBV12-4|.|many|TRBJ2-7
TGTGCCAGCAGTTTAACCGGAACACTATACGAGCAGTACTTC
CASSLTGTLYEQYF
>TRBV30|.|many|TRBJ2-1
TGTGCCTGGAGTGCGATTGCTGAGCAGTTCTTC
CAWSAIAEQFF
>TRBV3-1|TRBD1|few|TRBJ1-2
TGTGCCAGCAGCCAAGCCCCCAGGGGGGGCCTCGGCTACACCTTC
CASSQAPRGGLGYTF
>TRBV6-2/TRBV6-3|.|many|TRBJ2-3
TGTGCCAGCAGTTACCGCCAATTCGATCGCACAGATACGCAGTATTTT
CASSYRQFDRTDTQYF
>TRBV6-1|.|.|TRBJ2-7
TGTGCCAGCATCCAGGCCTACGAGCAGTACTTC
CASIQAYEQYF
>TRBV5-1|TRBD1|.|TRBJ2-1
TGCGCCAGCAGCTTGGAAGGGGACAGATACAATGAGCAGTTCTTC
CASSLEGDRYNEQFF
>TRBV27|TRBD2|.|TRBJ2-3
TGTGCCAGCAGCCCCGGGGGGAAAATCTCGAGCACAGATACGCAGTATTTT
CASSPGGKISSTDTQYF
>TRBV6-1|TRBD2|.|TRBJ2-3
TGTGCCAGCAGGAACCTGCCAGGACTAGCAACTTCAGATACGCAGTATTTT
CASRNLPGLATSDTQYF
>TRBV5-5|.|.|TRBJ1-1
TGTGCCAGCAACCAAGATTTCCAGGGGTACACTGAAGCTTTCTTT
CASNQDFQGYTEAFF
>TRBV11-2|.|many|TRBJ2-7
TGTGCCAGCAGCCCGAGTATTCAGCACTTCTACGAGCAGTACTTC
CASSPSIQHFYEQYF
>TRBV18|.|.|TRBJ1-5
TGTGCCAGCTCACCAGTCGGTCCGCCGGGCAATCAGCCCCGGCATTTT
CASSPVGPPGNQPRHF
>TRBV11-3|TRBD2|many|TRBJ2-7
TGTGCCAGCAGCTTAAAGCTAGCGGGAGGCCCAGTCTACGAGCAGTACTTC
CASSLKLAGGPVYEQYF